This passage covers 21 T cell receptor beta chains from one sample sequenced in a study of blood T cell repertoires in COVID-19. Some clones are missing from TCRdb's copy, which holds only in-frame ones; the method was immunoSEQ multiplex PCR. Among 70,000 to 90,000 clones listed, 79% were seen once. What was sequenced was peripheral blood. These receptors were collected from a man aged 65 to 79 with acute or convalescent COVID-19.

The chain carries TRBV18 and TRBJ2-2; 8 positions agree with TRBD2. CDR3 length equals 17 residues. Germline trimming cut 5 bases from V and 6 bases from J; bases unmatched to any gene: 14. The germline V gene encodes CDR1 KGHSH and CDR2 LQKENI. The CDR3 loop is CASSELRGGRDAGELFF. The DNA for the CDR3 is TGTGCCAGCTCAGAACTTCGGGGGGGCCGAGACGCCGGGGAGCTGTTTTTT.

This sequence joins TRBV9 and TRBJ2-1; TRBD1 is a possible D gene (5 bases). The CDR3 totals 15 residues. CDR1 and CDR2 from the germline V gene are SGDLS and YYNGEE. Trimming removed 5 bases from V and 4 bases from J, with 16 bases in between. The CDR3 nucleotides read TGTGCCAGCAGTCTAAGACAGAGTCCTTACAATGAGCAGTTCTTC. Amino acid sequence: CASSLRQSPYNEQFF.

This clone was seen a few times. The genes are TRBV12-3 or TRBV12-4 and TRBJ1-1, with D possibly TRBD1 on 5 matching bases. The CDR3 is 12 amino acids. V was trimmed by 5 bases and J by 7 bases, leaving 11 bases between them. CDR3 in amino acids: CASSVNRFEAFF. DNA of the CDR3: TGTGCCAGCAGTGTCAACAGGTTTGAAGCTTTCTTT.

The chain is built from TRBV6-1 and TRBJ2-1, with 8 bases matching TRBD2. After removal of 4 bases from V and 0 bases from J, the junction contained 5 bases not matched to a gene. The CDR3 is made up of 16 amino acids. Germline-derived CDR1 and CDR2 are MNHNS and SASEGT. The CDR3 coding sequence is TGTGCCAGCAGTGCCGCCCGGGGGGGCTCCTACAATGAGCAGTTCTTC. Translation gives CASSAARGGSYNEQFF.

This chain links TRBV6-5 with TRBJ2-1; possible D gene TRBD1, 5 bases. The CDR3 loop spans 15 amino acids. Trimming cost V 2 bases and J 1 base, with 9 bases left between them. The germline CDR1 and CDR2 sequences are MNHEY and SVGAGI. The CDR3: CASSYQGSSYNEQFF. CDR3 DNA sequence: TGTGCCAGCAGTTACCAGGGTTCGTCCTACAATGAGCAGTTCTTC.

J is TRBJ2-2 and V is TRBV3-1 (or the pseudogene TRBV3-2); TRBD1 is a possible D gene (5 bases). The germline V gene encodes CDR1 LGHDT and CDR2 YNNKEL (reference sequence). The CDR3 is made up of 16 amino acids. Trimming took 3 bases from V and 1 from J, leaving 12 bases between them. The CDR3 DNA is TGTGCCAGCAGCCATTTTCAGGGTCGGAACACCGGGGAGCTGTTTTTT. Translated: CASSHFQGRNTGELFF.

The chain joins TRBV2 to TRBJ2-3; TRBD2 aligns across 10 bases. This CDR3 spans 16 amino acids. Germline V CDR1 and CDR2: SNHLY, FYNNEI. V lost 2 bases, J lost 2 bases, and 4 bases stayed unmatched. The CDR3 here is CASSELAGGLTDTQYF. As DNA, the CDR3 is TGTGCCAGCAGTGAATTAGCGGGGGGCCTCACAGATACGCAGTATTTT.

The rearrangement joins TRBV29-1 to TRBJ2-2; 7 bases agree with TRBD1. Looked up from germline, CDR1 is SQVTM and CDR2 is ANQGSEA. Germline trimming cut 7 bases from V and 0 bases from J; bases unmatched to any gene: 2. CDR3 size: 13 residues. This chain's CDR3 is CSGGQANTGELFF. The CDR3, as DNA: TGCAGCGGAGGACAGGCGAACACCGGGGAGCTGTTTTTT.

The CDR3 DNA reads as TGTGCCAGCAGTTTATCAGGGGTCCCCTACGAGCAGTACGTC. Translating it yields CASSLSGVPYEQYV. This chain links TRBV28 with TRBJ2-7, with D possibly TRBD1 on 6 matching bases. The germline gives CDR1 MDHEN, CDR2 SYDVKM. V lost 1 base to trimming and J lost 2 bases, with 9 bases between them. The CDR3 loop spans 14 amino acids.

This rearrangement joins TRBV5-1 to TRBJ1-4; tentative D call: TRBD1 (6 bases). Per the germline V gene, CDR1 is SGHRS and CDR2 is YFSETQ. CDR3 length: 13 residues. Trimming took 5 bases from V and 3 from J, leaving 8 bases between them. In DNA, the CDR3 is TGCGCCAGCAGAGGGGGTCCTAATGAAAAACTGTTTTTT. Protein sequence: CASRGGPNEKLFF.

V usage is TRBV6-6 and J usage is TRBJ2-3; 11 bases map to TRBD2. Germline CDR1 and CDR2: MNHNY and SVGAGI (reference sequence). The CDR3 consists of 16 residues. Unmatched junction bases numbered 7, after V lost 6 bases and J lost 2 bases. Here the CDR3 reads CASSRLAGSNTDTQYF. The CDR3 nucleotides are TGTGCCAGCAGCCGACTAGCGGGGAGTAACACAGATACGCAGTATTTT.

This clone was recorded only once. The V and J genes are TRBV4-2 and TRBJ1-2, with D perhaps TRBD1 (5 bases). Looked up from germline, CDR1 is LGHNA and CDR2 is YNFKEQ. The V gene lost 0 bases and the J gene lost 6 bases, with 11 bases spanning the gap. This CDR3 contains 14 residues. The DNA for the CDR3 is TGTGCCAGCAGCCAAGAGAGGGGAGGGGATGGCTACACCTTC. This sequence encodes CASSQERGGDGYTF.

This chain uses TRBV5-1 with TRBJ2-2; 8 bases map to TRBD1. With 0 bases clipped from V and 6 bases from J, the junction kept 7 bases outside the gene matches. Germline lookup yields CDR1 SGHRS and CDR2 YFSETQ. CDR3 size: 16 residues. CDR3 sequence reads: CASSLGRTGRPGELFF. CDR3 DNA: TGCGCCAGCAGCTTGGGACGGACAGGGAGGCCCGGGGAGCTGTTTTTT.

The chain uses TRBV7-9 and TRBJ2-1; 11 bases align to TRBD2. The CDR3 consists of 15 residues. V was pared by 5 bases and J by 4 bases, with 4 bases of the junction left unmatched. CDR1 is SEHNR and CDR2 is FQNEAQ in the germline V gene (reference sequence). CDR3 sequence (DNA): TGTGCCAGCAGCCTTAGCGGGGGGGCTTACAATGAGCAGTTCTTC. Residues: CASSLSGGAYNEQFF.

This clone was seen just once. Here the CDR3 reads CASSVDLLDYGYTF. The CDR3 bases are TGTGCCAGCAGCGTAGATCTCCTCGACTATGGCTACACCTTC. The gene calls are TRBV9 and TRBJ1-2; D gene ambiguous. The CDR3 runs to 14 residues. V dropped 0 bases and J dropped 3 bases, with 9 bases sitting between them. CDR1 and CDR2 from the germline V gene are SGDLS and YYNGEE.

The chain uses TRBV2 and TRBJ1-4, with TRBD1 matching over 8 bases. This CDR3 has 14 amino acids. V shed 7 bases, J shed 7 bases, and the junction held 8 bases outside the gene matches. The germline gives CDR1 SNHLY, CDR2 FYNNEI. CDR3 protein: CASNKNRGGEKLFF. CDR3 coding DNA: TGTGCCAGCAATAAAAACAGGGGGGGTGAAAAACTGTTTTTT.

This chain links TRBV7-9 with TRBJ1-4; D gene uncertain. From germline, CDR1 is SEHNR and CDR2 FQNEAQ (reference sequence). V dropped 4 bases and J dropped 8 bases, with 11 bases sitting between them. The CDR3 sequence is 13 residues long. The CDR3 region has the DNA TGTGCCAGCAGCTCCGCACGGGGAGAAAAACTGTTTTTT. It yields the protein CASSSARGEKLFF.

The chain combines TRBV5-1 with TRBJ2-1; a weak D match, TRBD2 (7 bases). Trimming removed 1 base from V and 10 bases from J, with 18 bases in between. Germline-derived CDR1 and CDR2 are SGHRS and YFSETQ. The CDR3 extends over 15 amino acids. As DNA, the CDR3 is TGCGCCAGCAGCTTGAAACGGGGGGCCGCCTCAGAGCAGTTCTTC. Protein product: CASSLKRGAASEQFF.

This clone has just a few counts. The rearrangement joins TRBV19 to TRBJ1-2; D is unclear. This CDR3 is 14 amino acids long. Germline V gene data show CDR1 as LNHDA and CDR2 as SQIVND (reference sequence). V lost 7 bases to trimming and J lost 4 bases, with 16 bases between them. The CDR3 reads CASIDLGESYGYTF. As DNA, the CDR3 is TGTGCCAGTATCGACCTCGGGGAAAGCTATGGCTACACCTTC.

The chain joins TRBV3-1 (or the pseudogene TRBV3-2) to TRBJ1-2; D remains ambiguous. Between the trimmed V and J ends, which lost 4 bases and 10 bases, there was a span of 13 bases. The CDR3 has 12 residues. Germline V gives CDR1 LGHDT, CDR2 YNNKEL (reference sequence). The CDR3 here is CASSPLRGFYTF. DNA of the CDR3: TGTGCCAGCAGCCCCCTAAGAGGTTTCTACACCTTC.

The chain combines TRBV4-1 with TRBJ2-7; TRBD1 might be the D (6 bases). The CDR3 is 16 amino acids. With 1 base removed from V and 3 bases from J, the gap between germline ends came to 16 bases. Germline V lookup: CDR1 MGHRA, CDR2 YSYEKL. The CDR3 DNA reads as TGCGCCAGCAGCCAAGTAGACAGGTCTGTTCTCTACGAGCAGTACTTC. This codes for CASSQVDRSVLYEQYF.